This T cell receptor (beta chain) is drawn from a study of human T cells and chemical hapten exposure. Time point given: pre-sensitization, week 0. Stated treatment: therapeutic diphenylcyclopropenone sensitization with weekly scalp DPC. Blood, whole and unfractionated, served as the source for total RNA extraction. The CDR3 covers 14 residues. Germline V gene sequence: CDR1 SGHRS, CDR2 YFSETQ. V was clipped by 0 bases and J by 7 bases, with 13 bases between them. TCRdb used MiXCR to reprocess the RACE reads, holding one entry per CDR3 protein. The repertoire has approximately 370,000 distinct CDR3 sequences, 4.5% to 5.5% of them found once; the top ten carry more than 8%.

The specimen was whole blood, collected in connection with sensitization to the hapten diphenylcyclopropenone (DPC). The rearrangement uses TRBV5-1 and TRBJ1-1; D is uncertain. This TCR derives from a woman in her late teens or twenties with alopecia areata. Some clones in this sample may be carry-over from other donors' samples. CDR3 sequence reads: CASSLESLWDEAFF. The CDR3 region has the DNA TGCGCCAGCAGCTTGGAGAGTTTGTGGGATGAAGCTTTCTTT.